This T cell receptor (beta chain) originates from a study of cytomegalovirus exposure and HLA in healthy donors. Unmatched junction bases numbered 7, after V lost 4 bases and J lost 2 bases. From germline, CDR1 is GTSNPN and CDR2 SVGIG (reference sequence). This CDR3 spans 16 amino acids. In the PCR, 60 Vbeta and 13 Jbeta primers were used. Sequencing used immunoSEQ multiplex PCR; TCRdb keeps in-frame clones, though not all of them. The sample has about 160,000 clones, approximately 86% seen once; the top ten hold almost 2%. The V and J genes are TRBV30 and TRBJ2-3; 12 positions agree with TRBD2. Sequenced material: PBMCs. The receptor comes from a woman younger than 30 in good health and CMV-seronegative. CDR3 DNA sequence: TGTGCCTGGACCCTAGGACTAGCGGGGCTCACAGATACGCAGTATTTT. It is translated as CAWTLGLAGLTDTQYF.